These 14 T cell receptor beta chains came from one sample sequenced in a study of OX40 agonist ivuxolimab in advanced cancers. Profiled with immunoSEQ multiplex PCR; TCRdb holds only in-frame clones, not every one. This table has more than 20,000 clones, approximately 73% appearing once. This specimen was CD4+ or CD8+ T cells sorted from blood, taken in a trial of the OX40 agonist ivuxolimab. The source of these receptors is an adult with an advanced solid tumor such as melanoma, head and neck, liver or kidney cancer.

The chain uses TRBV27 and TRBJ1-6; a weak D match, TRBD1 (5 bases). This CDR3 is built from 15 residues. Germline values: CDR1 MNHEY, CDR2 SMNVEV (reference sequence). V gave up 6 bases and J gave up 7 bases, with 16 bases separating them. In DNA form, the CDR3 reads TGTGCCAGCAGCTCCCCGACAGAGTTGAATTCACCCCTCCACTTT. Protein sequence: CASSSPTELNSPLHF.

The chain has TRBV11-1 and TRBJ2-3; 11 bases are a match to TRBD2. Germline V CDR1 and CDR2: SGHAT, FQDESV (reference sequence). CDR3 length: 15 residues. V was pared by 8 bases and J by 2 bases, with 6 bases of the junction left unmatched. CDR3 nucleotide sequence: TGTGCCAGCTCCTTACTAGCGGGGGACACAGATACGCAGTATTTT. This sequence encodes CASSLLAGDTDTQYF.

The genes are TRBV19 and TRBJ1-2; TRBD1 aligns across 9 bases. V lost 4 bases, J lost 5 bases, and 11 bases stayed unmatched. From germline, CDR1 is LNHDA and CDR2 SQIVND (reference sequence). The CDR3 covers 16 residues. CDR3 protein: CASSTYRDRDSYGYTF. CDR3 DNA sequence: TGTGCCAGTAGTACGTACCGGGACAGGGATTCTTATGGCTACACCTTC.

The rearrangement links TRBV5-6 to TRBJ1-5; no clear D. Deletions cut 4 bases from V and 4 bases from J, with 12 bases between. Germline CDR1 SGHDT, CDR2 YYEEEE. The length of the CDR3 is 14 residues. The CDR3: CASSPRRVNQPQHF. Here the CDR3 DNA reads TGTGCCAGCAGCCCTAGGCGGGTTAATCAGCCCCAGCATTTT.

This clone was seen only a few times. The chain has TRBV19 and TRBJ2-1; D may correspond to TRBD1 or TRBD2 (6 bases each). V was pared by 2 bases and J by 7 bases, with 15 bases between. The CDR3 extends over 15 amino acids. Germline-derived CDR1 and CDR2 are LNHDA and SQIVND (reference sequence). Here the CDR3 DNA reads TGTGCCAGTAGTATAACGGGGGCCCTTTGGAATGAGCAGTTCTTC. Protein sequence: CASSITGALWNEQFF.

The V and J genes are TRBV2 and TRBJ1-2; D is unresolved. Germline V gives CDR1 SNHLY, CDR2 FYNNEI. Between the trimmed V and J ends, which lost 2 bases and 4 bases, there was a span of 8 bases. There are 13 residues in the CDR3. The CDR3 nucleotides read TGTGCCAGCAGTGAAACGGCGGCCTATGGCTACACCTTC. It translates to CASSETAAYGYTF.

J is TRBJ1-1 and V is TRBV7-6; D is unresolved. The CDR3 is made up of 15 amino acids. V was shortened by 2 bases and J by 1 base, with 11 bases between the two germline ends. Germline CDR1 is SGHVS and CDR2 is FNYEAQ. Written as DNA, the CDR3 is TGTGCCAGCAGCTTACTTGAGGCCCCGAACACTGAAGCTTTCTTT. Translation gives CASSLLEAPNTEAFF.

This chain uses TRBV29-1 with TRBJ1-6; no clear D. Germline CDR1 SQVTM, CDR2 ANQGSEA. The CDR3 totals 13 residues. As DNA, the CDR3 is TGCGTTTCGCACGGAGGTGGGCTGTCACCCCTCCACTTT. This encodes CVSHGGGLSPLHF.

This clone is classed as medium-sized. This chain connects TRBV30 to TRBJ1-1; D gene uncertain. From germline, CDR1 is GTSNPN and CDR2 SVGIG (reference sequence). The length of the CDR3 is 14 residues. V gave up 0 bases and J gave up 4 bases, with 12 bases separating them. The CDR3 sequence: CAWSVTRRSTEAFF. In nucleotides, the CDR3 is TGTGCCTGGAGTGTAACACGGAGGAGCACTGAAGCTTTCTTT.

The V call is TRBV7-8, the J call TRBJ2-7; no firm D call. Germline values: CDR1 SGHVS, CDR2 FQNEAQ. The V gene lost 5 bases and the J gene lost 0 bases, with 14 bases spanning the gap. The CDR3 sequence is 15 residues long. The chain's CDR3 is CASSPKDRSSYEQYF. The CDR3 DNA follows: TGTGCCAGCAGCCCCAAGGACCGCAGCTCCTACGAGCAGTACTTC.

V usage is TRBV28 and J usage is TRBJ2-1; D assignment may be TRBD1 or TRBD2 (6 bases each). CDR1 and CDR2 (germline): MDHEN, SYDVKM. The CDR3 totals 17 residues. Deletions cut 6 bases from V and 0 bases from J, with 18 bases between. CDR3 nucleotides: TGTGCCAGCAGCGGTAAGGAGGGGGGACTCTCCTACAATGAGCAGTTCTTC. Its translation: CASSGKEGGLSYNEQFF.

The chain uses TRBV4-1 and TRBJ1-5, with 8 bases aligning to TRBD1. Trimming at V came to 4 bases and at J to 3 bases, leaving 5 bases not matched to a gene. The CDR3 has 15 residues. Germline-derived CDR1 and CDR2 are MGHRA and YSYEKL. Written as DNA, the CDR3 is TGCGCCAGCAGCCTAGCGGACAGGGTCAATCAGCCCCAGCATTTT. This encodes CASSLADRVNQPQHF.

This clone was counted a few times. The chain carries TRBV28 and TRBJ2-1; 12 nucleotides match TRBD2. V was pared by 2 bases and J by 0 bases, with 17 bases of the junction left unmatched. The CDR3 loop spans 22 amino acids. CDR1 is MDHEN, CDR2 SYDVKM, per germline. DNA of the CDR3: TGTGCCAGCAGTTTAGCTACGGGGTCCCTAGCGGGGGGGTTAAGCTCCTACAATGAGCAGTTCTTC. This encodes CASSLATGSLAGGLSSYNEQFF. The full variable domain, rest sourced from reference TRBV28 and TRBJ2-1, is DVKVTQSSRYLVKRTGEKVFLECVQDMDHENMFWYRQDPGLGLRLIYFSYDVKMKEKGDIPEGYSVSREKKERFSLILESASTNQTSMYLCASSLATGSLAGGLSSYNEQFFGPGTRLTVL.

This clone was picked up one time. The V call is TRBV5-6, the J call TRBJ1-1; no reliable D call. This CDR3 has 12 amino acids. The germline gives CDR1 SGHDT, CDR2 YYEEEE. V was cut by 2 bases and J by 11 bases, with 13 bases left in between. CDR3 amino acids: CASSLGPEEAFF. The CDR3 nucleotides are TGTGCCAGCAGCTTAGGCCCGGAGGAGGCTTTCTTT.